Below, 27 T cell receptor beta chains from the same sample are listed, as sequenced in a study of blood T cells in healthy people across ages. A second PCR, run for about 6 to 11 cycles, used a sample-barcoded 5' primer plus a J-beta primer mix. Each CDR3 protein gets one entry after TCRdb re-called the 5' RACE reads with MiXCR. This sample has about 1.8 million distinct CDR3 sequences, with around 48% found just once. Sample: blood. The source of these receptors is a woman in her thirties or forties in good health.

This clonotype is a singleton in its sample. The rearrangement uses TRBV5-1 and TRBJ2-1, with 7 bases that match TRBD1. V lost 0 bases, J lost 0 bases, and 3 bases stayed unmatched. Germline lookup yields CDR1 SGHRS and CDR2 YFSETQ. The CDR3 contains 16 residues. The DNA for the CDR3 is TGCGCCAGCAGCTTGGAGGGACAGAGCTCCTACAATGAGCAGTTCTTC. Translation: CASSLEGQSSYNEQFF.

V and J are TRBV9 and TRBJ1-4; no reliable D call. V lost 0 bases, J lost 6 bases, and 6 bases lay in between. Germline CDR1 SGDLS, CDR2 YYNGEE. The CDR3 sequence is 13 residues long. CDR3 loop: CASSVGADEKLFF. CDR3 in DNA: TGTGCCAGCAGCGTAGGGGCGGATGAAAAACTGTTTTTT.

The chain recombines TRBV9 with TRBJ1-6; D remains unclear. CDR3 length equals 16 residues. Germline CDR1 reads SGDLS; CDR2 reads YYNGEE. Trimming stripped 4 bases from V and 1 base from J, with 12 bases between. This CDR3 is CASSPRIESYNSPLHF. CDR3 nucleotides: TGTGCCAGCAGCCCCCGGATAGAATCCTATAATTCACCCCTCCACTTT.

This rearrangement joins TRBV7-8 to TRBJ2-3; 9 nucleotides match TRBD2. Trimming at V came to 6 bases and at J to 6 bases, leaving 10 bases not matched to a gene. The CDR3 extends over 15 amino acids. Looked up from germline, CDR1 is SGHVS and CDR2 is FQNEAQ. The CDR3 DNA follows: TGTGCCAGCAGTCGTCTAGCGGGGAGGAGGGATACGCAGTATTTT. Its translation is CASSRLAGRRDTQYF.

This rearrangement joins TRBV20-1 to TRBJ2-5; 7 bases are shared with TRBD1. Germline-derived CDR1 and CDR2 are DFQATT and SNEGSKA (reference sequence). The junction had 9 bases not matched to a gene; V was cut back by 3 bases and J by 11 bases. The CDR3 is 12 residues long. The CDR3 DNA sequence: TGCAGTGCTAGTTCCGACAGGGACGGGCAGTACTTC. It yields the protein CSASSDRDGQYF.

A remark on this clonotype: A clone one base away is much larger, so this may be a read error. This CDR3 reads CASSLGATALSYEQYF. The CDR3 DNA reads TGTGCCAGCAGCTTAGGCGCGACCGCACTTTCCTACGAGCAGTACTTC. The rearrangement joins TRBV7-2 to TRBJ2-7, with D hard to call. This CDR3 region has 16 residues. Trimming removed 1 base from V and 1 base from J, with 14 bases in between. CDR1 SGHTA and CDR2 FQGNSA come from the germline V gene.

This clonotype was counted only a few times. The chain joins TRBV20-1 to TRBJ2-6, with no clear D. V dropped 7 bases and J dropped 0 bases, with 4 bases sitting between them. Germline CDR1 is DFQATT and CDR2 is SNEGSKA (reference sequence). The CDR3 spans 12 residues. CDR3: CSGNSGANVLTF. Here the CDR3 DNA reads TGCAGTGGGAACTCTGGGGCCAACGTCCTGACTTTC.

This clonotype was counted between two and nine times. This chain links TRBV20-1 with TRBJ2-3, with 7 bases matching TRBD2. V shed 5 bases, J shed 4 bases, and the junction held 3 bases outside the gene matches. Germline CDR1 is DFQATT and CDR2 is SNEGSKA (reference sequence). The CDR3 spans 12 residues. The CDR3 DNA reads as TGCAGTGCTCCTAGCGGCGCAGATACGCAGTATTTT. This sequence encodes CSAPSGADTQYF.

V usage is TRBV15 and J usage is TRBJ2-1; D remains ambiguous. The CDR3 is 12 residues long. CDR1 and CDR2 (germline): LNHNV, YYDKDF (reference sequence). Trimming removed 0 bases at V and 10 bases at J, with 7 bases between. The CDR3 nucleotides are TGTGCCACCAGCAGAGAAAAACCGGAGCAGTTCTTC. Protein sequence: CATSREKPEQFF.

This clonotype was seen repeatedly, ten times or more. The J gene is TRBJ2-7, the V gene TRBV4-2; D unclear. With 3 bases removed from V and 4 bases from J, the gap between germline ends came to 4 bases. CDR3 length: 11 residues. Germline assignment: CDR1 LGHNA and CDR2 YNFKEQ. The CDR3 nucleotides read TGTGCCAGCAGCCACGAGTACGAGCAGTACTTC. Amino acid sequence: CASSHEYEQYF.

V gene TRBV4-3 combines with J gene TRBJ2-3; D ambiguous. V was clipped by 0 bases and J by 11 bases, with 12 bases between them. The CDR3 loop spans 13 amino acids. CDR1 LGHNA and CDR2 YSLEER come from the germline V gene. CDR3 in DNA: TGCGCCAGCAGCCAAGAAATCCGGACGAGGCAGTATTTT. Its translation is CASSQEIRTRQYF.

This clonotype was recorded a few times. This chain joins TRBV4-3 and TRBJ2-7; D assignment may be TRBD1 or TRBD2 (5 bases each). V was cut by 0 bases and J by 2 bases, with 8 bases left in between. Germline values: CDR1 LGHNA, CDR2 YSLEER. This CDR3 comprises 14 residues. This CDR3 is CASSQERGPYEQYF. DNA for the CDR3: TGCGCCAGCAGCCAAGAAAGGGGACCCTACGAGCAGTACTTC.

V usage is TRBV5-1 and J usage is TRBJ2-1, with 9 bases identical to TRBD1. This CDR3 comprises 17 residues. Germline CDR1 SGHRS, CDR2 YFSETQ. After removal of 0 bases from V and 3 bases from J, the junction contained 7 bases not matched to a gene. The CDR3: CASSLEPGQGYYNEQFF. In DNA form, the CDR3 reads TGCGCCAGCAGCTTGGAACCCGGACAGGGGTACTACAATGAGCAGTTCTTC.

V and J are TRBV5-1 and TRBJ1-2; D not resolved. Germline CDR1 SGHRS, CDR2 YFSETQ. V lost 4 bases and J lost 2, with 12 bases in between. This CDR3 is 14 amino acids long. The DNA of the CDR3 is TGCGCCAGCAGCCTGCTCCCTTCAAACTATGGCTACACCTTC. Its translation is CASSLLPSNYGYTF.

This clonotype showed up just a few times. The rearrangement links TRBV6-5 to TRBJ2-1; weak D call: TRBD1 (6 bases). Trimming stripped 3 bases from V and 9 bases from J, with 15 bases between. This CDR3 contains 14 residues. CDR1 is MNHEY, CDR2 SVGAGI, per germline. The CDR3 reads CASSYSTGISEQFF. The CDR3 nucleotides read TGTGCCAGCAGTTATAGTACAGGGATTAGTGAGCAGTTCTTC.

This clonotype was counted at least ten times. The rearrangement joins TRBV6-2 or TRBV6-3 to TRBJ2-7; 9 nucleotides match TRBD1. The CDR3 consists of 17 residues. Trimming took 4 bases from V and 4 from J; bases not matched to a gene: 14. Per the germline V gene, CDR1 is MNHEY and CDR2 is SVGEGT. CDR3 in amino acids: CASSSPTDGTGLYEQYF. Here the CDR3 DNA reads TGTGCCAGCAGTTCCCCGACGGACGGGACAGGGTTGTACGAGCAGTACTTC.

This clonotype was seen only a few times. The CDR3 DNA follows: TGTGCCAGCAGTTTAACAGGGGGCATCGGCAATCAGCCCCAGCATTTT. Translated, it gives CASSLTGGIGNQPQHF. This sequence joins TRBV27 and TRBJ1-5, with TRBD1 matching 9 bases. Germline V gene lookup returns CDR1 MNHEY and CDR2 SMNVEV (reference sequence). J was trimmed by 2 bases and V by 2 bases; bases with no gene match: 4. The CDR3 contains 16 residues.

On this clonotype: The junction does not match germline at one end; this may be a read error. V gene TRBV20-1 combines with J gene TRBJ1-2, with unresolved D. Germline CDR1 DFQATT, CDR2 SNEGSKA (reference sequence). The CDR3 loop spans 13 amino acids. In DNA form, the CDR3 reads TGCAGTGCCATCGGGCCTGAAAAAAGTGGCCACACCTTC. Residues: CSAIGPEKSGHTF.

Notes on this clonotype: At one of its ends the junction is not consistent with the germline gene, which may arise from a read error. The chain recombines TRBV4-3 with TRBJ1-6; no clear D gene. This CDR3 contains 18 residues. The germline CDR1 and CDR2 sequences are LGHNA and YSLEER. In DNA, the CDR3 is TGCGCCAGCAGTCAAGAGGGATCCTTACCGATTCTTAATTCACCCCTCCACTTT. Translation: CASSQEGSLPILNSPLHF.

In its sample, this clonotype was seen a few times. DNA for the CDR3: TGTGCCAGCAGTGGCTCCCCCGGACTAGCGGGGGCCCTATTTGAGCAGTTCTTC. Residues: CASSGSPGLAGALFEQFF. V and J are TRBV2 and TRBJ2-1; 13 bases are shared with TRBD2. The CDR3 contains 18 residues. J was trimmed by 9 bases and V by 4 bases; bases with no gene match: 15. Germline lookup yields CDR1 SNHLY and CDR2 FYNNEI.

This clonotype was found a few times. The DNA of the CDR3 is TGTGCCAGCAGCTTAATTCACGGGAGGCATACATCAGATACGCAGTATTTT. It yields the protein CASSLIHGRHTSDTQYF. The chain combines TRBV7-9 with TRBJ2-3, with TRBD2 identical over 7 bases. J lost 4 bases, V lost 2 bases, and 12 bases had no gene match. CDR3 length equals 17 residues. The V gene's germline CDR1 is SEHNR and CDR2 FQNEAQ (reference sequence).

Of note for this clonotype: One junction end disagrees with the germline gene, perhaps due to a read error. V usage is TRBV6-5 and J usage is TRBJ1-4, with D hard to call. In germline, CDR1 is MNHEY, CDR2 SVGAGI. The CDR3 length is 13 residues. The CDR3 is CASSDSFGEKLFF. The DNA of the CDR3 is TGTGCCAGCAGTGACTCGTTCGGTGAAAAACTGTTTTTT.

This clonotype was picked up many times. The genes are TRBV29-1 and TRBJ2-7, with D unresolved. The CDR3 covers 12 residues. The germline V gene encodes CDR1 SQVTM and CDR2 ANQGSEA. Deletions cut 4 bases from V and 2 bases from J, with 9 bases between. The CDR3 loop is CSVVSDTYEQYF. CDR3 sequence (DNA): TGCAGCGTTGTCTCGGATACCTACGAGCAGTACTTC.

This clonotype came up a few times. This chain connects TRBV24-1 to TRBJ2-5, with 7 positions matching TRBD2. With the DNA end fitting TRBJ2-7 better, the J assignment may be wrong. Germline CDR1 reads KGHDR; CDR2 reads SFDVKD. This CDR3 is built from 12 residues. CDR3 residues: CATSASGYEQYF. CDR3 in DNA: TGTGCCACCAGTGCTAGCGGTTACGAGCAGTACTTC.

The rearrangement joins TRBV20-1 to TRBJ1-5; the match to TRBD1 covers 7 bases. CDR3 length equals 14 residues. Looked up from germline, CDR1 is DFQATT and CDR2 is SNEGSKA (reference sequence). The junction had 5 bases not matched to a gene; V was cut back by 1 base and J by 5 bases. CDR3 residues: CSARGSGQHQPQHF. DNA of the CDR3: TGCAGTGCTAGAGGGTCGGGACAGCATCAGCCCCAGCATTTT.

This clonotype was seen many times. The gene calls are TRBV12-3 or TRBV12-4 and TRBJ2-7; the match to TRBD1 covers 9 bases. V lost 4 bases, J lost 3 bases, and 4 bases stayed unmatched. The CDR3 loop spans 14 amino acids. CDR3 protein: CASSYGQGNYEQYF. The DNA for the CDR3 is TGTGCCAGCAGTTACGGACAGGGGAACTACGAGCAGTACTTC.

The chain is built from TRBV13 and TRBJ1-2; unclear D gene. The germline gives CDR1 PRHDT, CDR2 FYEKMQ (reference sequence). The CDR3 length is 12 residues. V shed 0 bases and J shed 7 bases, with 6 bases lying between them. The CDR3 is CASSLGFSGYTF. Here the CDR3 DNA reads TGTGCCAGCAGCTTAGGCTTTAGTGGCTACACCTTC. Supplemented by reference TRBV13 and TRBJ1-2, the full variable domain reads AAGVIQSPRHLIKEKRETATLKCYPIPRHDTVYWYQQGPGQDPQFLISFYEKMQSDKGSIPDRFSAQQFSDYHSELNMSSLELGDSALYFCASSLGFSGYTFGSGTRLTVV.